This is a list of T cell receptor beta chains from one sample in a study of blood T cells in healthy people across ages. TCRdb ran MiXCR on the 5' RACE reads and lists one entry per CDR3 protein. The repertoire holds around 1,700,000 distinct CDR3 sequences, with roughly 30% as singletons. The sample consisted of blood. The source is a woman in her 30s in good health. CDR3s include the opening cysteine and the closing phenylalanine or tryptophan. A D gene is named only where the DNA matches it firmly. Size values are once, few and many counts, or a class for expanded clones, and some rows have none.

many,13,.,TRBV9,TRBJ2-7,TGTGCCAGCAGCGTAGCTCCAGCGTACGAGCAGTACTTC,CASSVAPAYEQYF
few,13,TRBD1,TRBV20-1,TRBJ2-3,TGCAGTGCTCCGGGGACAGGGACAGATACGCAGTATTTT,CSAPGTGTDTQYF
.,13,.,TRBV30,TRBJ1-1,TGTGCCCGGGAGAGGGCAGGGAACACTGAAGCTTTCTTT,CARERAGNTEAFF
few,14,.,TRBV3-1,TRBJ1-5,TGTGCCAGCAGCCAAGATCTCGCGGTTCAGCCCCAGCATTTT,CASSQDLAVQPQHF
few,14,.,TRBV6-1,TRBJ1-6,TGTGCCAGCAGTGAACGGCGGGACCCCGGTCCCCTCCACTTT,CASSERRDPGPLHF
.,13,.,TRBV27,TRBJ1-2,TGTGCCAGCAGTCTAAGGTCCGGGACTAGCCCCACCTTC,CASSLRSGTSPTF
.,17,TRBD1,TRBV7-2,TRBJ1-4,TGTGCCAGCAGCTTAGGAGGGACAGCCGCAACTAATGAAAAACTGTTTTTT,CASSLGGTAATNEKLFF
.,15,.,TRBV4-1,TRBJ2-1,TGCGCCAGCAGCCAGGGCCTGGGGGAGACCAATGAGCAGTTCTTC,CASSQGLGETNEQFF
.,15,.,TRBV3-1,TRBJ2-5,TGTGCCAGCAGCCAAGATCCAGGCGGCCATCAGCCCCAGTACTTC,CASSQDPGGHQPQYF
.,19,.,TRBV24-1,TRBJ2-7,TGTGCCACCAGTGACCGTTCCTTTATTACAGGGATTACCTCCTACGAGCAGTACTTC,CATSDRSFITGITSYEQYF
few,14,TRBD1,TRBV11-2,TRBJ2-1,TGTGCCAGCAGCTTCGGGACAGCCTCCAATGAGCAGTTCTTC,CASSFGTASNEQFF
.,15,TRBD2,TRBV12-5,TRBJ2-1,TGTGCTAGTGGTACGGGACTAGCGGCCTACAATGAGCAGTTCTTC,CASGTGLAAYNEQFF
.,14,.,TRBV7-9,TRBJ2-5,TGTGCCAGCTCCCACCCACGTAAACAAGAGACCCAGTACTTC,CASSHPRKQETQYF
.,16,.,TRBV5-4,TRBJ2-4,TGTGCCAGCAGCCAAGGGGCCTTGTCGACCAAAAACACTCAGTACTTC,CASSQGALSTKNTQYF
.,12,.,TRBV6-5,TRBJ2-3,TGCGCCAGCGGCCGCACATCAGATACGCAGTATTTT,CASGRTSDTQYF
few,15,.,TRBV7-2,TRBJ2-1,TGTGCCAGCAGCTTGGGGGCGGGGTTAAGGAATGAGCAGTTCTTC,CASSLGAGLRNEQFF
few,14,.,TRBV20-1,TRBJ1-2,TGCAGTGCTAGAAAACCGGGACGGGCCCATGGCTACACCTTC,CSARKPGRAHGYTF
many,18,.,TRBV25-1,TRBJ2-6,TGTGCCAGCAGTGAGGATGGGTCAGGTCGGTGGGGGGCCAACGTCCTGACTTTC,CASSEDGSGRWGANVLTF
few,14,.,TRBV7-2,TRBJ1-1,TGTGCCAGCAACTTAGAATTCTGGGACACTGAAGCTTTCTTT,CASNLEFWDTEAFF
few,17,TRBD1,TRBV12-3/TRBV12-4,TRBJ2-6,TGTGCCAGCAGTTTAAAACAGGGGGTGTCTGGGGCCAACGCCCTGACTTTC,CASSLKQGVSGANALTF
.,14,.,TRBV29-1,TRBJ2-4,TGCAGCGTTGCGTCGAGGGGTACTTACAATGAGCAGTACTTC,CSVASRGTYNEQYF
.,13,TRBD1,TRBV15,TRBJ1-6,TGTGCCACCAGCGACAGGGAAAATTCACCCCTCCACTTT,CATSDRENSPLHF
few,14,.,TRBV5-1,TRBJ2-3,TGCGCCAGCAGACTGGGGGCGTCAGAAGATACGCAGTATTTT,CASRLGASEDTQYF
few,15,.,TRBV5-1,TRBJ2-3,TGCGCCAGCAGCCGCGGACTTGTCGGGGCAGATACGCAGTATTTT,CASSRGLVGADTQYF
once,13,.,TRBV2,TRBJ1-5,TGTGCCAGCGGATTTGCAGAGAGTCAGCCCCAGCATTTT,CASGFAESQPQHF
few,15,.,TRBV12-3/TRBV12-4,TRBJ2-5,TGTGCCAGCAGTTTCTGGGGGCCAAAACAAGAGACCCAGTACTTC,CASSFWGPKQETQYF
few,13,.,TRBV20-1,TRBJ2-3,TGCAGTGCTTCAATCCAGCGTGGGGATACGCAGTATTTT,CSASIQRGDTQYF
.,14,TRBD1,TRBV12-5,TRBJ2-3,TGTGCTAGTGGGTCGGGACAGGGACCAGATACGCAGTATTTT,CASGSGQGPDTQYF
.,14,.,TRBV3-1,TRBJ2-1,TGTGCCACCTCGTGGGCCCCCTCGGCCGGTGAGCAGTTCTTC,CATSWAPSAGEQFF
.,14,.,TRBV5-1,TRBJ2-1,TGCGCCAGCGGTTCCCACCTACAGGGTAATGAGCAGTTCTTC,CASGSHLQGNEQFF
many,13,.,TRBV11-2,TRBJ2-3,TGTGCCAGCAGCTTAGTCATGACAGATACGCAGTATTTT,CASSLVMTDTQYF
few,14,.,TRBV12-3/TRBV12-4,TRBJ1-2,TGTGCCAGCAGTTTCCTCGACAGACTCTATGGCTACACCTTC,CASSFLDRLYGYTF
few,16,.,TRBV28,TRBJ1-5,TGTGCCAGCAGTCAGCCCGGGACTGCCATAGGTTGGCCCCAGCATTTT,CASSQPGTAIGWPQHF
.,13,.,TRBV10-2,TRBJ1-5,TGCGCCAGCAGTTCCGATCGGAGTCAGCCCCAGCATTTT,CASSSDRSQPQHF
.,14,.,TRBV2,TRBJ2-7,TGTGCCAGCATAAGGTACAGCCGCACAGATACGCAGTACTTC,CASIRYSRTDTQYF
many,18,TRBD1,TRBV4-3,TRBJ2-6,TGCGCCAGCAGCCTCACCGGGACAGGGAACTCTGGGGCCAACGTCCTGACTTTC,CASSLTGTGNSGANVLTF
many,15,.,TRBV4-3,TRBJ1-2,TGCGCCAGCAGCCAAGGTGGTAGCTTTAACTATGGCTACACCTTC,CASSQGGSFNYGYTF
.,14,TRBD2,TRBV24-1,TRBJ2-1,TGTGCCACCAGCACTAGCGGGAGTCACAATGAGCAGTTCTTC,CATSTSGSHNEQFF
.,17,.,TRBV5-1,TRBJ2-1,TGCGCCAGCAGCTTGGCCACAGGGGGAGGGGTCTACAATGAGCAGTTCTTC,CASSLATGGGVYNEQFF
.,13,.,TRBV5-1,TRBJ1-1,TGCGCCAGCAGCTCTTCAGAGGCAATTGAAGCTTTCTTT,CASSSSEAIEAFF
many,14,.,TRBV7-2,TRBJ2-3,TGTGCCAGCAGCTGGCGGGCGGGCCCAGATACGCAGTATTTT,CASSWRAGPDTQYF